One TCR beta chain is described in this entry. The same CDR3 arises from other DNA sequences in this sample as well. This entry is derived from a study of blood T cell repertoires in COVID-19. The data were produced by immunoSEQ multiplex PCR, yet TCRdb's version contains in-frame clones alone and is incomplete. The sample lists approximately 380,000 clones, 88% seen once, with 0.9% to 1.5% in the top ten. V was pared by 4 bases and J by 2 bases, with 5 bases between. Germline CDR1 GTSNPN, CDR2 SVGIG (reference sequence). CDR3 length: 11 residues. The clonotype originates from a woman aged 18-29 years who had recovered from COVID-19. Source material: PBMCs or T cells enriched from blood (not recorded which). This chain links TRBV30 with TRBJ1-2; possible D gene TRBD1, 5 bases. CDR3 sequence (DNA): TGTGCCTGGACAGGGAACTATGGCTACACCTTC. Protein product: CAWTGNYGYTF.